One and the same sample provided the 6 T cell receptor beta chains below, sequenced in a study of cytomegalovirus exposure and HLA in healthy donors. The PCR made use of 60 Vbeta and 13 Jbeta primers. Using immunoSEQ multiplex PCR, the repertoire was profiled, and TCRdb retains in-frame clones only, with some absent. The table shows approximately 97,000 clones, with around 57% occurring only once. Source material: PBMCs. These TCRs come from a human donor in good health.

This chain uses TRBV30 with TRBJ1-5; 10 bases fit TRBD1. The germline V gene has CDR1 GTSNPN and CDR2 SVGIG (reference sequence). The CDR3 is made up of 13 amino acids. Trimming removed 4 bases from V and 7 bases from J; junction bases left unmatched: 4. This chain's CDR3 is CAWNPTGGQPQHF. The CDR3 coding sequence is TGTGCCTGGAACCCGACAGGGGGCCAGCCCCAGCATTTT.

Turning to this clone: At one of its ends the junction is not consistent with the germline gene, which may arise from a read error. In DNA form, the CDR3 reads TGTGCCAGCAGGGACTCCGGGACAGGGGTTAGAAACTTC. Protein product: CASRDSGTGVRNF. The V gene is TRBV28, the J gene TRBJ2-7; 10 positions agree with TRBD1. This CDR3 comprises 13 residues. Looked up from germline, CDR1 is MDHEN and CDR2 is SYDVKM.

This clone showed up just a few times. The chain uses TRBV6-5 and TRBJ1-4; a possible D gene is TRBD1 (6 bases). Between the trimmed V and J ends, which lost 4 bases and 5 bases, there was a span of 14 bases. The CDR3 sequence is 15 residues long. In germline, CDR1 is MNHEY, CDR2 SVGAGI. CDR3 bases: TGTGCCAGCAGTTCCCTGGACAGTACGAATGAAAAACTGTTTTTT. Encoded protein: CASSSLDSTNEKLFF.

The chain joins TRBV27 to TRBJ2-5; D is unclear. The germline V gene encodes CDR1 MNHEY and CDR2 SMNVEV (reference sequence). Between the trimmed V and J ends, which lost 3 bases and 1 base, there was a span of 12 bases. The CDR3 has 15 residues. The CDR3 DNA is TGTGCCAGCAGTTTGTCGGTCCCACCCCAAGAGACCCAGTACTTC. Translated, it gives CASSLSVPPQETQYF.

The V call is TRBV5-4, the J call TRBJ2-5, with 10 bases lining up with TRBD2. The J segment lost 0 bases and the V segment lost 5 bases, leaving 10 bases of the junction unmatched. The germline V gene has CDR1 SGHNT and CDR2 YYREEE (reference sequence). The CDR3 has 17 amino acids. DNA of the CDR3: TGTGCCAGCAGTTACCTAGCGGGAGCGCCCGACCAAGAGACCCAGTACTTC. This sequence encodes CASSYLAGAPDQETQYF.

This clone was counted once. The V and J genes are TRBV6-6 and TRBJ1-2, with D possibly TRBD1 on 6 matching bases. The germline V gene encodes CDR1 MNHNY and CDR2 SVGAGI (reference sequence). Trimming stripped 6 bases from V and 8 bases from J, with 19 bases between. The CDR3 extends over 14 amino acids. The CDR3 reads CASRENRAAEGYTF. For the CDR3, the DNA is TGTGCCAGCAGAGAGAACAGGGCAGCTGAGGGCTACACCTTC.